This T cell receptor (beta chain) was sequenced for a study of T cell changes during pregnancy in multiple sclerosis. Clones were sequenced by immunoSEQ multiplex PCR, and TCRdb holds only the in-frame ones, with some missing. Of about 80,000 clones in the sample, 94% were seen once. Germline CDR1 SGHAT, CDR2 FQNNGV. Trimming took off 2 bases at V and 3 bases at J, with 5 bases between the two ends. The CDR3 consists of 13 residues. Source: peripheral blood, taken in the third trimester of pregnancy. The receptor was derived from a female donor with multiple sclerosis, enrolled in a pregnancy study. This sequence joins TRBV11-2 and TRBJ2-1; D not certain. CDR3 loop: CASSLNSYNEQFF. CDR3 DNA: TGTGCCAGCAGCTTAAACAGCTACAATGAGCAGTTCTTC.